The clone carrying this TCR beta chain showed up just once. The data are from a study of Ad26.COV2.S vaccination and SARS-CoV-2 variants. Study in general: The authors gave Ad26.COV2.S intramuscularly, either once or twice 56 days apart.

CDR3 size: 15 residues. Trimming removed 6 bases at V and 2 bases at J, with 14 bases between. Germline-derived CDR1 and CDR2 are LNHDA and SQIVND (reference sequence). Data came from immunoSEQ multiplex PCR; TCRdb stores just in-frame clones and leaves some out. Altogether 300,000 to 350,000 clones are present, 90% being singletons, with the ten largest covering about 5%. Treatment given: around 19 received Ad26.COV2.S at low or high dose, single or two shots; 5 received placebo; per-sample allocation not given. Samples analyzed were those drawn on day 63 after the first vaccine or placebo injection.

The TCR sequence derives from a person aged 18-65 years who received the Ad26.COV2.S COVID-19 vaccine or a placebo. The sequencing here drew on peripheral blood, taken in a trial of Ad26.COV2.S vaccine versus placebo. V usage is TRBV19 and J usage is TRBJ2-1, with D hard to call. The CDR3 sequence is CASRANPSPYNEQFF. The CDR3 nucleotides read TGTGCCAGTAGGGCAAACCCGAGTCCCTACAATGAGCAGTTCTTC.